This T cell receptor (beta chain) comes out of a study of blood T cell repertoires in COVID-19. Overall study: Samples came from the United States, Italy and Spain, spanning acute and convalescent COVID-19. T cells, B-cell-depleted T cells, or PBMCs supplied cDNA or gDNA.

The length of the CDR3 is 14 residues. Germline-derived CDR1 and CDR2 are MNHEY and SVGEGT. The ends lost 6 bases at V and 3 bases at J; junction bases unmatched: 6. Some clones are missing from TCRdb's copy, which holds only in-frame ones; the method was immunoSEQ multiplex PCR. Counted here are about 330,000 clones, around 87% occurring once; the ten biggest clones make up approximately 4%. The chain combines TRBV6-2 or TRBV6-3 with TRBJ2-3, with 7 bases lining up with TRBD2. Sequencing was carried out using peripheral blood. This clonotype originated in a woman aged 45-60 years with active or convalescent COVID-19. CDR3 sequence reads: CASSHFSGTDTQYF. CDR3 in DNA: TGTGCCAGCAGCCACTTTAGCGGGACAGATACGCAGTATTTT.